The 28 T cell receptor beta chains presented below share a single source sample, sequenced in a study of T cells in Graves' hyperthyroidism and ophthalmopathy. RNA transcripts yielded amplified TCR beta CDR3 regions. The TCR CDR3 was amplified in a first-round RT-PCR using the HTBI primer set. A single record per CDR3 protein comes from TCRdb applying MiXCR to the multiplex PCR reads. The sample lists under 750,000 distinct CDR3 sequences; around a sixth were seen once. Sequenced material: blood. Receptor source: a woman between 50 and 59 years old with Graves' hyperthyroidism that later progressed to Graves' ophthalmopathy.

This clonotype showed up just a few times. V gene TRBV10-3 combines with J gene TRBJ2-2, with D possibly TRBD1 on 5 matching bases. Germline-derived CDR1 and CDR2 are ENHRY and SYGVKD. With 4 bases removed from V and 0 bases from J, the gap between germline ends came to 9 bases. This CDR3 has 15 amino acids. The CDR3 DNA reads as TGTGCCATCAGTGGACAGAGCGCGAACACCGGGGAGCTGTTTTTT. Its protein product is CAISGQSANTGELFF.

This chain connects TRBV19 to TRBJ1-2; the D gene is possibly TRBD1 (6 bases). CDR1 is LNHDA and CDR2 is SQIVND in the germline V gene (reference sequence). Trimming took off 4 bases at V and 7 bases at J, with 19 bases between the two ends. The CDR3 has 15 amino acids. The CDR3 is CASSTPGHIVTGYTF. CDR3 in DNA: TGTGCCAGTAGTACCCCGGGACATATTGTCACTGGCTACACCTTC.

A note on this clonotype: A much larger clone sits a single nucleotide away, making a read error possible. The chain couples TRBV5-6 to TRBJ2-5, with D possibly TRBD2 on 5 matching bases. Trimming cost V 9 bases and J 3 bases, with 24 bases left between them. Germline V gene sequence: CDR1 SGHDT, CDR2 YYEEEE. The CDR3 has 16 residues. CDR3 in amino acids: CANTEGGLAGEETQYF. CDR3 DNA: TGTGCCAACACCGAGGGTGGGCTAGCCGGGGAAGAGACCCAGTACTTC.

This clonotype was seen at least ten times. V usage is TRBV7-9 and J usage is TRBJ1-5; D is undetermined. The V end was cut by 5 bases, the J end by 1 base, with 12 bases between. Germline CDR1 reads SEHNR; CDR2 reads FQNEAQ (reference sequence). The CDR3 consists of 15 residues. This chain's CDR3 is CASSHASVSNQPQHF. The CDR3 DNA reads TGTGCCAGCAGCCACGCGTCAGTCAGCAATCAGCCCCAGCATTTT.

There are a few counts of this clonotype. The gene calls are TRBV6-5 and TRBJ2-1, with D perhaps matching TRBD2 (7 bases). The CDR3 length is 16 residues. Trimming took 0 bases from V and 5 from J, leaving 14 bases between them. The germline gives CDR1 MNHEY, CDR2 SVGAGI. The CDR3 spells CASSYSRKGGDNEQFF. The CDR3, as DNA: TGTGCCAGCAGTTACTCGAGAAAGGGGGGGGACAATGAGCAGTTCTTC.

The CDR3 loop is CASRLGGYGYTF. The CDR3 DNA sequence: TGTGCCAGCAGGCTCGGCGGCTATGGCTACACCTTC. The V gene is TRBV12-3 or TRBV12-4, the J gene TRBJ1-2; no definite D call. The CDR3 loop spans 12 amino acids. The V end lost 6 bases, the J end lost 4 bases, and 9 bases lay between the germline ends.

This clonotype has ten or more counts. V usage is TRBV5-1 and J usage is TRBJ2-1, with a possible D match to TRBD1 (6 bases). The CDR3 has 15 residues. Trimming shortened V by 4 bases and J by 0 bases, and 11 bases separated the two germline ends. Germline V gene sequence: CDR1 SGHRS, CDR2 YFSETQ. DNA for the CDR3: TGCGCCAGCAGCACGGACAGCTTCTCCTACAATGAGCAGTTCTTC. Translated, it gives CASSTDSFSYNEQFF.

The sample holds many counts of this clonotype. The CDR3 sequence: CASSLSRAEKLFF. The CDR3, as DNA: TGTGCCAGCAGTTTAAGCAGGGCTGAAAAACTGTTTTTT. The chain combines TRBV27 with TRBJ1-4; maybe TRBD1 (5 bases). CDR3 length: 13 amino acids. Per the germline V gene, CDR1 is MNHEY and CDR2 is SMNVEV (reference sequence). Trimming took 2 bases from V and 7 from J, leaving 8 bases between them.

The chain has TRBV14 and TRBJ1-2, with D perhaps matching TRBD1 (5 bases). This CDR3 has 16 amino acids. Per germline, CDR1 SGHDN and CDR2 FVKESK. Trimming removed 0 bases at V and 5 bases at J, with 16 bases between. For the CDR3, the DNA is TGTGCCAGCAGCCAAGAATTCAGCGCCGACAGTTATGGCTACACCTTC. Translated, it gives CASSQEFSADSYGYTF.

This clonotype was detected only a few times. The V call is TRBV6-1, the J call TRBJ1-2, with 9 positions matching TRBD1. This CDR3 has 15 amino acids. CDR1 and CDR2 (germline): MNHNS, SASEGT. With 8 bases clipped from V and 2 bases from J, the junction kept 9 bases outside the gene matches. DNA of the CDR3: TGTGCCAGCTCGGCCATGGGGACAGGGAACTATGGCTACACCTTC. Its protein is CASSAMGTGNYGYTF.

The CDR3 DNA sequence: TGCGCCAGCAACTTCACAGGGGGAGGCACCGGGGAGCTGTTTTTT. Translated, it gives CASNFTGGGTGELFF. The genes are TRBV5-1 and TRBJ2-2; 8 nucleotides agree with TRBD1. Germline V gives CDR1 SGHRS, CDR2 YFSETQ. There are 15 residues in the CDR3. V trimming: 6 bases; J trimming: 4 bases; junction bases outside the gene matches: 8. Variable domain in full (rest from reference TRBV5-1 and TRBJ2-2): KAGVTQTPRYLIKTRGQQVTLSCSPISGHRSVSWYQQTPGQGLQFLFEYFSETQRNKGNFPGRFSGRQFSNSRSEMNVSTLELGDSALYLCASNFTGGGTGELFFGEGSRLTVL.

This clonotype was recorded at least ten times. V is TRBV5-6 and J is TRBJ2-7, with TRBD1 as a possible D gene (5 bases). Germline V gene lookup returns CDR1 SGHDT and CDR2 YYEEEE. V lost 4 bases, J lost 5 bases, and 22 bases lay in between. The CDR3 length is 16 residues. CDR3 protein: CASSERVNLEQDEQYF. The CDR3 DNA sequence: TGTGCCAGCAGCGAAAGGGTAAATCTTGAACAGGACGAGCAGTACTTC.

This clonotype was seen a handful of times. V gene TRBV12-3 or TRBV12-4 combines with J gene TRBJ2-5; maybe TRBD2 (6 bases). Trimming left V 8 bases short and J 5 bases short, with 12 bases between. The length of the CDR3 is 12 residues. As DNA, the CDR3 is TGTGCCAGCCGGAGGGCGGGCGAGACCCAGTACTTC. Translating gives CASRRAGETQYF.

The chain employs TRBV20-1 and TRBJ1-2; D might be TRBD1 (5 bases). The CDR3 contains 13 residues. The germline V and J ends were trimmed by 3 bases and 3 bases, with 11 bases remaining between them. Germline V gene lookup returns CDR1 DFQATT and CDR2 SNEGSKA (reference sequence). CDR3 bases: TGCAGTGCTAGCCAGGGCAACTACTATGGCTACACCTTC. Residues: CSASQGNYYGYTF.

V and J are TRBV12-3 or TRBV12-4 and TRBJ1-1; D may be TRBD1 (6 bases). V shed 6 bases and J shed 6 bases, with 14 bases lying between them. The CDR3 consists of 13 residues. CDR3 sequence (DNA): TGTGCCAGCAGATACAGGGAGAGGGCTGAAGCTTTCTTT. It specifies CASRYRERAEAFF.

This clonotype was seen many times. The V call is TRBV12-3 or TRBV12-4, the J call TRBJ1-1, with TRBD1 identical over 7 bases. The CDR3 is made up of 13 amino acids. The trim removed 6 bases at V and 3 bases at J, leaving 4 bases unmatched. The CDR3 here is CASRRQGDTEAFF. Written as DNA, the CDR3 is TGTGCCAGCAGAAGACAGGGTGACACTGAAGCTTTCTTT.

This clonotype was seen a handful of times. V and J are TRBV7-3 and TRBJ2-2; 8 positions agree with TRBD2. V shed 4 bases, J shed 1 base, and the junction held 5 bases outside the gene matches. The CDR3 spans 16 residues. The V gene's germline CDR1 is SGHTA and CDR2 FQGTGA. The CDR3 spells CASSSAGGWNTGELFF. Here the CDR3 DNA reads TGTGCCAGCAGCTCCGCGGGGGGCTGGAACACCGGGGAGCTGTTTTTT.

The chain combines TRBV12-3 or TRBV12-4 with TRBJ1-1, with unresolved D. This CDR3 has 14 amino acids. Deletions cut 5 bases from V and 3 bases from J, with 13 bases between. CDR3 sequence reads: CASSITRVHTEAFF. The CDR3 bases are TGTGCCAGCAGTATAACCCGGGTGCACACTGAAGCTTTCTTT.

The chain uses TRBV19 and TRBJ1-2; a possible D gene is TRBD1 (5 bases). Trimming removed 8 bases at V and 1 base at J, with 20 bases between. CDR1 is LNHDA, CDR2 SQIVND, per germline (reference sequence). CDR3 length: 16 amino acids. The CDR3 DNA reads TGTGCCAGTGGGAACCCCGGGACGGAGATTAACTATGGCTACACCTTC. Translated, it gives CASGNPGTEINYGYTF.

At least ten counts were recorded for this clonotype. This chain connects TRBV5-1 to TRBJ2-2, with no clear D. Germline CDR1 is SGHRS and CDR2 is YFSETQ. Trimming left V 0 bases short and J 5 bases short, with 8 bases between. CDR3 length: 14 residues. The CDR3 DNA is TGCGCCAGCAGCTTGGAACCACAGACCGGGGAGCTGTTTTTT. This sequence encodes CASSLEPQTGELFF. The variable domain in full, with the rest retrieved from reference TRBV5-1 and TRBJ2-2, is KAGVTQTPRYLIKTRGQQVTLSCSPISGHRSVSWYQQTPGQGLQFLFEYFSETQRNKGNFPGRFSGRQFSNSRSEMNVSTLELGDSALYLCASSLEPQTGELFFGEGSRLTVL.

This clonotype was observed many times. The DNA for the CDR3 is TGTGCCACCCCCCAGACAATCCGCTCTGGAAACACCATATATTTT. Its protein is CATPQTIRSGNTIYF. V and J are TRBV12-3 or TRBV12-4 and TRBJ1-3; D is ambiguous. The CDR3 sequence is 15 residues long. With 10 bases removed from V and 0 bases from J, the gap between germline ends came to 16 bases.

A few counts support this clonotype. The gene calls are TRBV24-1 and TRBJ2-1; perhaps TRBD2 as D (5 bases). Between the trimmed V and J ends, which lost 9 bases and 3 bases, there was a span of 17 bases. The CDR3 contains 15 residues. Germline-derived CDR1 and CDR2 are KGHDR and SFDVKD. CDR3 nucleotides: TGTGCCACCGGAGGAGACTGGACCATCTACAATGAGCAGTTCTTC. The encoded protein is CATGGDWTIYNEQFF.

The chain couples TRBV15 to TRBJ2-7; D may match TRBD1 or TRBD2 (5 bases each). Germline V gives CDR1 LNHNV, CDR2 YYDKDF (reference sequence). Between the trimmed V and J ends, which lost 5 bases and 5 bases, there was a span of 19 bases. The CDR3 is made up of 15 amino acids. The CDR3 DNA reads TGTGCCACCAGCGGATTTCCGGGGCTTGAGGACGAGCAGTACTTC. This codes for CATSGFPGLEDEQYF.

In this sample, this clonotype turned up a few times. The chain joins TRBV24-1 to TRBJ1-2, with D possibly being TRBD1 (5 bases). CDR1 and CDR2 from the germline V gene are KGHDR and SFDVKD. V was pared by 5 bases and J by 8 bases, with 20 bases between. This CDR3 is built from 15 residues. CDR3 nucleotides: TGTGCCACCAGTGCCCCAGCGGAGGGGCTTGAAGGCTACACCTTC. Protein product: CATSAPAEGLEGYTF.

There are a few counts of this clonotype. The rearrangement links TRBV5-1 to TRBJ2-3; 9 bases match TRBD1. Germline V gives CDR1 SGHRS, CDR2 YFSETQ. CDR3 length equals 14 residues. V shed 3 bases, J shed 7 bases, and the junction held 6 bases outside the gene matches. The CDR3, as DNA: TGCGCCAGCAGCTGCCGGGACAGGGAGAATACGCAGTATTTT. Translated, it gives CASSCRDRENTQYF. The variable domain in full, completed from reference TRBV5-1 and TRBJ2-3, reads KAGVTQTPRYLIKTRGQQVTLSCSPISGHRSVSWYQQTPGQGLQFLFEYFSETQRNKGNFPGRFSGRQFSNSRSEMNVSTLELGDSALYLCASSCRDRENTQYFGPGTRLTVL.

The rearrangement joins TRBV27 to TRBJ1-1, with D possibly TRBD1 on 5 matching bases. The V end was cut by 8 bases, the J end by 6 bases, with 16 bases between. The CDR3 runs 13 residues. Germline V gives CDR1 MNHEY, CDR2 SMNVEV (reference sequence). The CDR3 protein is CASSPGTFAEAFF. Here the CDR3 DNA reads TGTGCCAGCTCCCCCGGGACGTTCGCTGAAGCTTTCTTT.

This clonotype was detected a few times. The chain couples TRBV6-8 to TRBJ2-7; 9 positions agree with TRBD1. Unmatched junction bases numbered 10, after V lost 2 bases and J lost 5 bases. The germline V gene has CDR1 MNHGY and CDR2 SAAAGT. The CDR3 is 16 residues long. CDR3 region: CASSYLGTGIDDEQYF. Written as DNA, the CDR3 is TGTGCCAGCAGTTACCTCGGGACAGGGATAGATGACGAGCAGTACTTC.

Only one count was recorded for this clonotype. The CDR3 coding sequence is TGTGCCAGCAGCCCCCTGGTGGGACTTAGCACAGATACGCAGTATTTT. Residues: CASSPLVGLSTDTQYF. This rearrangement joins TRBV11-1 to TRBJ2-3; D may be TRBD2 (6 bases). The CDR3 spans 16 residues. From germline, CDR1 is SGHAT and CDR2 FQDESV (reference sequence). Deletions cut 5 bases from V and 0 bases from J, with 15 bases between.